The 9 T cell receptor beta chains below come from one sample, sequenced in a study of Ad26.COV2.S vaccination and SARS-CoV-2 variants. Specified treatment: around 19 received Ad26.COV2.S at low or high dose, single or two shots; about 5 received placebo; per-sample allocation not given. Sample collection was performed on day 63 after the first vaccine or placebo injection. Repertoires were generated with immunoSEQ multiplex PCR, while TCRdb's copy carries only in-frame clones and drops some. The table records more than 350,000 clones, 80% to 95% of them present only once. The sequenced sample was peripheral blood, obtained in a trial of Ad26.COV2.S vaccine versus placebo. These receptors were taken from a person between 18 and 65 years old who received the Ad26.COV2.S COVID-19 vaccine or a placebo.

This chain joins TRBV27 and TRBJ2-7; D might be TRBD2 (5 bases). Deletions cut 2 bases from V and 5 bases from J, with 13 bases between. Per germline, CDR1 MNHEY and CDR2 SMNVEV (reference sequence). This CDR3 comprises 14 residues. CDR3 DNA sequence: TGTGCCAGCAGTTTAGCGGGTTTAATCAACGAGCAGTACTTC. Its protein product is CASSLAGLINEQYF.

This clone has just a few counts. The gene calls are TRBV6-5 and TRBJ2-7, with 11 bases that match TRBD2. The CDR3 loop spans 15 amino acids. Germline lookup yields CDR1 MNHEY and CDR2 SVGAGI. V gave up 6 bases and J gave up 0 bases; unmatched junction bases: 4. In DNA form, the CDR3 reads TGTGCCAGCAGACGAACTAGCGGGAGCTCCTACGAGCAGTACTTC. Encoded protein: CASRRTSGSSYEQYF.

The chain joins TRBV18 to TRBJ2-7; 7 bases line up with TRBD2. V gave up 0 bases and J gave up 2 bases; unmatched junction bases: 4. The length of the CDR3 is 15 residues. CDR1 and CDR2 from the germline V gene are KGHSH and LQKENI. Written as DNA, the CDR3 is TGTGCCAGCTCACCACCCTTCGGGAGGACCTACGAGCAGTACTTC. Amino acids: CASSPPFGRTYEQYF. The whole variable domain, remainder taken from reference TRBV18 and TRBJ2-7, is NAGVMQNPRHLVRRRGQEARLRCSPMKGHSHVYWYRQLPEEGLKFMVYLQKENIIDESGMPKERFSAEFPKEGPSILRIQQVVRGDSAAYFCASSPPFGRTYEQYFGPGTRLTVT.

The V gene is TRBV2, the J gene TRBJ2-7; TRBD2 might be the D (5 bases). The germline CDR1 and CDR2 sequences are SNHLY and FYNNEI. The germline V and J ends were trimmed by 6 bases and 6 bases, with 12 bases remaining between them. The CDR3 spans 12 residues. The CDR3 DNA is TGTGCCAGCAGACTAGGATTTTCCGAGCAGTACTTC. Translation gives CASRLGFSEQYF.

This chain links TRBV5-8 with TRBJ1-5; 7 bases are a match to TRBD1. Unmatched junction bases numbered 6, after V lost 3 bases and J lost 3 bases. Per the germline V gene, CDR1 is SGHTS and CDR2 is YDEGEE. The CDR3 length is 15 residues. The CDR3 coding sequence is TGTGCCAGCAGCTCCCGGACAGGTATCAATCAGCCCCAGCATTTT. Its protein is CASSSRTGINQPQHF.

The genes are TRBV30 and TRBJ2-1; 7 bases match TRBD1. V lost 4 bases, J lost 2 bases, and 5 bases stayed unmatched. The CDR3 extends over 14 amino acids. Germline CDR1 is GTSNPN and CDR2 is SVGIG (reference sequence). The CDR3 reads CAWKHRGAYNEQFF. As DNA, the CDR3 is TGTGCCTGGAAACACAGGGGCGCCTACAATGAGCAGTTCTTC.

The V gene is TRBV19, the J gene TRBJ2-1; perhaps TRBD1 as D (5 bases). The CDR3 covers 12 residues. V was cut by 9 bases and J by 4 bases, with 10 bases left in between. Germline lookup yields CDR1 LNHDA and CDR2 SQIVND (reference sequence). The CDR3 nucleotides are TGTGCCAGCTCGGACATTTACAATGAGCAGTTCTTC. Translated: CASSDIYNEQFF.

The chain combines TRBV5-1 with TRBJ2-2; 10 bases map to TRBD2. V trimming: 1 base; J trimming: 1 base; junction bases outside the gene matches: 4. Germline CDR1 SGHRS, CDR2 YFSETQ. The CDR3 extends over 17 amino acids. CDR3 protein: CASSLNRLAGNTGELFF. Written as DNA, the CDR3 is TGCGCCAGCAGCTTGAATCGACTAGCGGGGAACACCGGGGAGCTGTTTTTT.

This clone was seen a single time. The rearrangement uses TRBV6-5 and TRBJ2-7; D not certain. The length of the CDR3 is 13 residues. The germline V gene has CDR1 MNHEY and CDR2 SVGAGI. V dropped 0 bases and J dropped 5 bases, with 8 bases sitting between them. DNA of the CDR3: TGTGCCAGCAGTTACTCGAAAGTAAACGAGCAGTACTTC. Its protein is CASSYSKVNEQYF.